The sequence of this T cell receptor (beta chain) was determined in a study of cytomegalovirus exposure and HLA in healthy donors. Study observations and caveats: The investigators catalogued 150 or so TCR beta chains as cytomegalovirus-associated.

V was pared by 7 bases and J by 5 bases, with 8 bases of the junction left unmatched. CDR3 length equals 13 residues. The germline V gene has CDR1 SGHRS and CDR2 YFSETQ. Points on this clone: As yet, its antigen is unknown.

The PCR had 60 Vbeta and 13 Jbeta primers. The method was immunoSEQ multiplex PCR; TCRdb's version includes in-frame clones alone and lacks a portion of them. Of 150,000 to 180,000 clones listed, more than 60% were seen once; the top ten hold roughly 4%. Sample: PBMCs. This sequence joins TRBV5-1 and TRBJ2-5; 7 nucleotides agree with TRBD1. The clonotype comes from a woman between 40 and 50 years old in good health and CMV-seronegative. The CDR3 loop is CASASGGSETQYF. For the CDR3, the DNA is TGCGCCAGCGCATCAGGGGGTTCCGAGACCCAGTACTTC.